This T cell receptor (beta chain) was profiled in a study of monozygotic twins with inflammatory bowel disease (dated by TCRdb to about 2019). Broadly, across the study: A total of approximately 30 monozygotic twin pairs were included in the full study, comprising nine German pairs (four IBD-concordant, five IBD-discordant) and 19 IBD-discordant Danish pairs. Within discordant pairs, disease-associated traits were sought mainly by comparing IBD patients with their genetically identical healthy co-twins. Each individual had, on average, about 151 000 unique TCRalpha sequences and 181 000 unique TCRbeta sequences available for analysis. On the study overall, not on this receptor specifically: Differing immunosuppressive treatments among patients may have added background noise and inter-individual variability to the repertoires. A decrease in TCRbeta repertoire diversity, as measured by inverse Simpson index, was observed in IBD patients compared with their healthy co-twins. Fewer clonotypes were shared with other individuals by IBD patients than by healthy twins, most markedly in patients showing signs of disease activity. No single strong signal or clonotype linked to IBD turned up in the results, so the idea that one exists was not supported. Repertoire similarity did not differ between concordant and discordant twins, which could be due to limited statistical power. The analysis was unable to tell apart different T cell subtypes.

The CDR3 sequence holds 15 residues, the cysteine and phenylalanine included. The nucleotide record is missing. In the germline V gene (reference sequence), CDR1 corresponds to LNHDA and CDR2 to SQIVND. From each donor, a roughly 2.5 ml peripheral blood sample was collected into PAXgene tubes and stored at -80 degrees C. Total RNA was isolated from whole blood with the PAXgene blood miRNA kit on an automated QIAcube, without T cell sorting. Peripheral blood from monozygotic twin pairs who were concordant or discordant for inflammatory bowel disease underwent deep TCRalpha and TCRbeta repertoire profiling using unique molecular barcoding. Smoking habits were recorded for all twin pairs, with individuals classified as current, former or never smokers. Comment on this clonotype: Which antigen it targets is not known.

To prepare the library, 5' RACE was applied. The input for every TCR library was roughly 3.5 ug of total RNA. For each sample, cDNA synthesis was carried out in eight separate reactions using SMARTScribe reverse transcriptase. During cDNA synthesis, template switching introduced unique molecular identifiers that contained a 6-nucleotide sample barcode. Amplification of TCRalpha and TCRbeta cDNA involved two nested PCRs of roughly 17 and 9 cycles, and each PCR was followed by bead purification. Before amplification, the cDNA was both treated with uracil DNA-glycosylase and purified with the QIAquick PCR purification kit. The second PCR was the step at which Illumina TruSeq-compatible adapters and sample-specific barcodes were added. TapeStation and Qubit were used to check library quality and concentration, and 4 to 6 ng of each library was pooled. Sequencing of pooled libraries was carried out on an Illumina HiSeq2500 single-index Rapid Run using 2 x 100 bp reads and custom sequencing primers. In the paper's pipeline: UMI-based consensus assembly with MiGEC version 1.2.6 was used to correct PCR and sequencing errors. MiXCR version 2.1.1 was used to carry out V(D)J alignment, clonotype assembly and CDR3 extraction. To normalise gene usage, clonotype sharing and MAIT/NKT TCR abundance, the top 1000, 10 000 and 20 000 clonotypes in each sample were analysed. After downsampling to 27 000 UMIs, diversity was calculated as the inverse Simpson index using the vegan R package. Paired Mann-Whitney U tests were applied to discordant twin pairs, with Benjamini-Hochberg correction for multiple testing. Following TCRdb reprocessing, every CDR3 protein sequence forms one entry, and DNA is not provided. Clone size and V and J calls follow TCRdb, not the original study. The sample table gives 300,000 to 400,000 distinct CDR3 sequences. Jointly, the top ten make up under 2.5% of the sample.

Sequenced input: blood. The receptor's source is a human donor with ulcerative colitis or Crohn's disease, or a healthy co-twin of an affected twin (not recorded which). The sequence joins TRBV19 to TRBJ2-1; the TRBD1 assignment by TCRdb is unverifiable without DNA. CDR3 loop: CASSISGVPYNEQFF.